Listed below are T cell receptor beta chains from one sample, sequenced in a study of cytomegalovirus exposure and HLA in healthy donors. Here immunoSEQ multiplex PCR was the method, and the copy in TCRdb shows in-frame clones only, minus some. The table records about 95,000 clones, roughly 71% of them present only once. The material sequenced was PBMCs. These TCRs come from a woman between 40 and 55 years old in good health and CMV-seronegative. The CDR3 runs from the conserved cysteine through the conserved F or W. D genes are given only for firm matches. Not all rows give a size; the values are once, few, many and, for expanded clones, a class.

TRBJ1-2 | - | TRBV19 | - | TGTGCCAGTAGTACGGACGTCGGGCCCAAGGGGGGCTACACCTTC | CASSTDVGPKGGYTF
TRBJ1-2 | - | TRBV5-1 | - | TGCGCCAGCAGCCCCGGCCTGACAACAGCTAACTATGGCTACACCTTC | CASSPGLTTANYGYTF
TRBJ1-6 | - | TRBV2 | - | TGTGCCAGCAGTGAAGCGCTAGGGGAACCACTCCACTTT | CASSEALGEPLHF
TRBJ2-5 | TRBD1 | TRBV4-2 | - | TGTGCCAGCAGCCAATACCGGGACAGAAATCAAGAGACCCAGTACTTC | CASSQYRDRNQETQYF
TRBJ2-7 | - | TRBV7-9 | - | TGTGCCAGCAGCTTAGGGCTGGGGACAACGCTCGAGCAGTACTTC | CASSLGLGTTLEQYF
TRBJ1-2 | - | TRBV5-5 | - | TGTGCCAGCAGCTTGAGGGGCCGACAGCAGGGCTTGTGGAACTATGGCTACACCTTC | CASSLRGRQQGLWNYGYTF
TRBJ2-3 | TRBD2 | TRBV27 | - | TGTGCCAGCAGTTCCGGACTAGGGCCCCTGGGTACGCAGTATTTT | CASSSGLGPLGTQYF
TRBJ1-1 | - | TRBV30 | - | TGTGCCTGGATCAGACAGGAGAGCAAAGCTTTCTTT | CAWIRQESKAFF
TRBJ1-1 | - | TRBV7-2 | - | TGTGCCAGCAGCTTATTAGGGGTGAACACTGAAGCTTTCTTT | CASSLLGVNTEAFF
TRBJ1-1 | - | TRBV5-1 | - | TGCGCCAGCAGCTTGAGGGGTAAGGGCACTGAAGCTTTCTTT | CASSLRGKGTEAFF
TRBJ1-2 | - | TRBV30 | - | TGTGCCTGGAGTAGAGCCCGACTCACCTATGGCTACACCTTC | CAWSRARLTYGYTF
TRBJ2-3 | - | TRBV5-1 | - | TGCGTCAGCAGCTTGGCGGGACAGAGCACAGATACGCAGTATTTT | CVSSLAGQSTDTQYF
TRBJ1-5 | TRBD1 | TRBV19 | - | TGTGCCACTTCGGCGTCCCCCCCGAGACAGGGCGGCAATCAGCCCCAGCATTTT | CATSASPPRQGGNQPQHF
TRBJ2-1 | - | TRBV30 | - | TGTGCCTGGAGTGACAGGGTTCTCGGGAATGAGCAGTTCTTC | CAWSDRVLGNEQFF
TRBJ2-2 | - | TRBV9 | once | TGTGCCAGCAGCGTAGGGCTTCCGAACACCGGGGAGCTGTTTTTT | CASSVGLPNTGELFF
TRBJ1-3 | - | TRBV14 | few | TGTGCCAGCAGCCAAGATCGCGGGAGTAGAAACACCATATATTTT | CASSQDRGSRNTIYF
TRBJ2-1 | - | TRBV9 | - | TGTGCCAGCAGCGTAGGGGCGGGGGCCCTCAATGAGCAGTTCTTC | CASSVGAGALNEQFF
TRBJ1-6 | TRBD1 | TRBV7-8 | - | TGTGCCAGCAGCTTACGGGCACAGGGGGGCGCCTCTTCACCCCTCCACTTT | CASSLRAQGGASSPLHF
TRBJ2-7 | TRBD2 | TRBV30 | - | TGTGCCTGGGGGACTAGCGACGAGCAGTACTTC | CAWGTSDEQYF
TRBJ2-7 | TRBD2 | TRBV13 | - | TGTGCCAGCAGCCCCCCCCTAACTAGCGGGGGGGCGGGCGAGCAGTACTTC | CASSPPLTSGGAGEQYF
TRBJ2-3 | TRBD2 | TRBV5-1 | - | TGCGCCAGCAGCCGGGGGGATAGCACAGATACGCAGTATTTT | CASSRGDSTDTQYF
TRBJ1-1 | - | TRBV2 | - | TGTGCCAGCAGTGAAGGGCGGGGGAACACTGAAGCTTTCTTT | CASSEGRGNTEAFF
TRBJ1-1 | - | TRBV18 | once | TGTGCCAGCTCACCACCCAGGGCCGAGAACACTGAAGCTTTCTTT | CASSPPRAENTEAFF
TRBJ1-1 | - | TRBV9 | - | TGTGCCAGCAGCGGGGGACATAACGGAGCTTTCTTT | CASSGGHNGAFF
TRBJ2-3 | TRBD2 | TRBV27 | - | TGTGCCAGCAGTTCGAGCGGGGGGGTAGATACGCAGTATTTT | CASSSSGGVDTQYF
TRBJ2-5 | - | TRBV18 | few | TGTGCCAGCTCACCAGGGCTCCAAGAGACCCAGTACTTC | CASSPGLQETQYF
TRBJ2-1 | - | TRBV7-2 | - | TGTGCCAGCAGCTTAGCCGGGACAAGAGGAAGCGACAATGAGCAGTTCTTC | CASSLAGTRGSDNEQFF
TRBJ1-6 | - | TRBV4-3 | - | TGCGCCAGCAGCCGAGGAAATGTTTATAATTCACCCCTCCACTTT | CASSRGNVYNSPLHF
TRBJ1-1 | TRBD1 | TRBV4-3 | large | TGCGCCAGCAGCCAAGATGACAGGGTGCTCAACACTGAAGCTTTCTTT | CASSQDDRVLNTEAFF
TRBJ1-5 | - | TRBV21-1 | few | TGTGCCAGCAGCAAATTGACCCAGGGGTCACATCAGCCCCAGCATTTT | CASSKLTQGSHQPQHF